These 18 T cell receptor beta chains came from one sample sequenced in a study of molecular identifiers for immune sequencing clone quantification (dated by TCRdb to the late 2010s). Library method: PCR. The data were produced on a NextSeq 500. TCRdb reworked the public reads: Q25 trimming with fastp, MiXCR clone assembly, productive beta chains retained. Rows are combined by CDR3 protein, so each entry shows the most common genes and DNA. The sample has about 320,000 distinct CDR3 sequences on record, 24% of them singletons. The leading ten clones occupy 0.65% to 0.95% of the sample. Sequenced: naive CD8+ T cells from blood, with Jurkat cell RNA spiked in. The cell subset or site label corresponds to: FACS-sorted CD8+CD4-CCR7+CD45RA+ naive T cells. These receptors all stem from a human donor in good health. Some libraries in this study had Jurkat cell RNA spiked in.

The chain employs TRBV7-6 and TRBJ2-1; tentative D call: TRBD2 (6 bases). V was shortened by 5 bases and J by 3 bases, with 14 bases between the two germline ends. In germline, CDR1 is SGHVS, CDR2 FNYEAQ. This CDR3 comprises 15 residues. The DNA for the CDR3 is TGTGCCAGCAGCCTGGGACTCTCACACTACAATGAGCAGTTCTTC. It is translated as CASSLGLSHYNEQFF.

This clonotype has more than one count but fewer than ten. The chain links TRBV6-5 to TRBJ1-2; 9 nucleotides line up with TRBD1. V dropped 6 bases and J dropped 3; count of bases not matched to a gene: 5. Germline V CDR1 and CDR2: MNHEY, SVGAGI. The CDR3 extends over 14 amino acids. The chain's CDR3 is CASRTQGADYGYTF. DNA for the CDR3: TGTGCCAGCAGAACACAGGGGGCAGACTATGGCTACACCTTC.

This clonotype has ten or more counts. The V and J genes are TRBV6-5 and TRBJ2-2; 9 nucleotides line up with TRBD2. Per germline, CDR1 MNHEY and CDR2 SVGAGI. The CDR3 loop spans 15 amino acids. The ends lost 6 bases at V and 3 bases at J; junction bases unmatched: 5. CDR3 in DNA: TGTGCCAGCAGCACTAGCGGGCACTACACCGGGGAGCTGTTTTTT. Its translation: CASSTSGHYTGELFF.

V gene TRBV6-5 combines with J gene TRBJ2-3; unclear D gene. The germline V gene encodes CDR1 MNHEY and CDR2 SVGAGI. V lost 5 bases, J lost 4 bases, and 10 bases lay in between. The CDR3 length is 13 residues. The CDR3 nucleotides read TGTGCCAGCAGTCCCAAGACGGCAGATACGCAGTATTTT. The encoded protein is CASSPKTADTQYF.

This clonotype was counted at least ten times. J is TRBJ2-5 and V is TRBV28; 8 bases agree with TRBD1. The length of the CDR3 is 16 residues. The V gene's germline CDR1 is MDHEN and CDR2 SYDVKM. V was clipped by 8 bases and J by 2 bases; unmatched bases: 13. CDR3 DNA: TGTGCCAGCTCGATTGCAGACAGGGGTCTACAAGAGACCCAGTACTTC. Protein product: CASSIADRGLQETQYF.

This clonotype was found a few times. The chain links TRBV7-9 to TRBJ1-3; the D gene is possibly TRBD1 (5 bases). Trimming removed 4 bases from V and 0 bases from J, with 10 bases in between. The CDR3 covers 15 residues. CDR1 and CDR2 from the germline V gene are SEHNR and FQNEAQ (reference sequence). Written as DNA, the CDR3 is TGTGCCAGCAGCTCATCAGGGTTCTCTGGAAACACCATATATTTT. It is translated as CASSSSGFSGNTIYF.

This clonotype was seen a few times. This chain uses TRBV5-1 with TRBJ1-1; TRBD1 is a possible D gene (5 bases). Germline V lookup: CDR1 SGHRS, CDR2 YFSETQ. This CDR3 region has 16 residues. The V gene lost 4 bases and the J gene lost 4 bases, with 20 bases spanning the gap. The CDR3 here is CASSPAGSGVGTEAFF. The CDR3 DNA is TGCGCCAGCAGCCCTGCAGGGAGTGGGGTGGGCACTGAAGCTTTCTTT.

The V gene is TRBV6-1, the J gene TRBJ1-2; D uncertain. Trimming cost V 6 bases and J 3 bases, with 20 bases left between them. The CDR3 loop spans 16 amino acids. The germline CDR1 and CDR2 sequences are MNHNS and SASEGT. CDR3 in DNA: TGTGCCAGCAGACGCACCGGGCCCAAACTATACTATGGCTACACCTTC. Its protein product is CASRRTGPKLYYGYTF.

In regard to this clonotype: A much bigger clone sits one base away, suggesting this may be a read error. This chain uses TRBV27 with TRBJ1-1; weak D call: TRBD1 (6 bases). CDR1 and CDR2 (germline): MNHEY, SMNVEV (reference sequence). The germline V and J ends were trimmed by 7 bases and 0 bases, with 18 bases remaining between them. This CDR3 has 16 amino acids. CDR3 sequence: CASNSDGGGLNTEAFF. The CDR3 DNA is TGTGCCAGCAATTCTGATGGGGGCGGACTGAACACTGAAGCTTTCTTT.

This clonotype was detected only a few times. The V gene is TRBV4-2, the J gene TRBJ2-7, with TRBD2 matching over 11 bases. Germline V gene sequence: CDR1 LGHNA, CDR2 YNFKEQ. The CDR3 runs to 15 residues. V shed 0 bases and J 4 bases; nucleotides not matched to a gene: 2. The CDR3 bases are TGTGCCAGCAGCCAAGAGTCTAGCGGGAGGTACGAGCAGTACTTC. Translation: CASSQESSGRYEQYF.

Regarding this clonotype: A much larger clone is a single base away; this may be a read error. The conserved closing phenylalanine or tryptophan is absent in this CDR3, likely reflecting a read error. This chain links TRBV2 with TRBJ1-5; D is unclear. This CDR3 has 13 amino acids. Trimming took off 6 bases at V and 0 bases at J, with 6 bases between the two ends. CDR1 and CDR2 from the germline V gene are SNHLY and FYNNEI. CDR3: CASRGYSNQPQHY. The CDR3 bases are TGTGCCAGCAGGGGGTATAGCAATCAGCCCCAGCATTAT.

Comment on this clonotype: A read error may be the cause here, since a much bigger clone is one base away. The chain links TRBV12-3 or TRBV12-4 to TRBJ2-3; no firm D call. The germline V and J ends were trimmed by 3 bases and 0 bases, with 10 bases remaining between them. The length of the CDR3 is 15 residues. The CDR3 loop is CASSFGRPSTDTQYF. CDR3 nucleotide sequence: TGTGCCAGCAGTTTTGGGCGCCCGAGCACAGATACGCAGTATTTT.

This clonotype has more than one count but fewer than ten. This chain uses TRBV7-9 with TRBJ2-3; D may be TRBD2 (6 bases). This CDR3 is built from 14 residues. Trimming left V 1 base short and J 8 bases short, with 13 bases between. CDR1 SEHNR and CDR2 FQNEAQ come from the germline V gene (reference sequence). The CDR3 sequence is CASSLGRGGATQYF. The CDR3 nucleotides are TGTGCCAGCAGCTTAGGGCGGGGTGGGGCTACGCAGTATTTT.

This clonotype was counted a few times. The chain combines TRBV5-1 with TRBJ2-7, with D perhaps matching TRBD1 or TRBD2 (5 bases each). Trimming shortened V by 0 bases and J by 7 bases, and 8 bases separated the two germline ends. Germline CDR1 SGHRS, CDR2 YFSETQ. The CDR3 totals 12 residues. DNA of the CDR3: TGCGCCAGCAGCTTGGGGGACCTGGAGCAGTACTTC. It codes for CASSLGDLEQYF.

Regarding this clonotype: A read error may explain this, as a much larger clone is one base away. The chain has TRBV12-3 or TRBV12-4 and TRBJ2-3, with unresolved D. The J call may be incorrect, as the DNA end agrees better with TRBJ1-5. This CDR3 is 11 amino acids long. The CDR3 DNA is TGTGCCAGCGGCAGCATGAGGACGCAGCATTTT. Protein product: CASGSMRTQHF.

This clonotype was seen ten or more times. J is TRBJ2-1 and V is TRBV28; 11 bases map to TRBD2. This CDR3 has 14 residues. Losses at the gene ends were 8 bases for V and 2 bases for J; bases not matched to a gene: 2. Germline V gene lookup returns CDR1 MDHEN and CDR2 SYDVKM. The CDR3 DNA sequence: TGTGCCAGCGAACTAGCGGGAGCCTACAATGAGCAGTTCTTC. Translation: CASELAGAYNEQFF.

The sample holds a few counts of this clonotype. The V and J genes are TRBV7-6 and TRBJ2-6; 7 bases fit TRBD1. The CDR3 sequence is 18 residues long. The germline V gene has CDR1 SGHVS and CDR2 FNYEAQ. The V segment lost 6 bases and the J segment 1 base; nucleotides outside the gene matches: 12. This CDR3 reads CASRDFDREESGANVLTF. The CDR3 nucleotides read TGTGCCAGCAGAGACTTCGACAGGGAAGAGTCTGGGGCCAACGTCCTGACTTTC.

This clonotype occurred a few times. The rearrangement uses TRBV3-1 and TRBJ2-7, with a possible D match to TRBD1 (6 bases). Deletions cut 1 base from V and 5 bases from J, with 12 bases between. Germline V gives CDR1 LGHDT, CDR2 YNNKEL (reference sequence). CDR3 length equals 14 residues. The CDR3 loop reads CASSQVGARDEQYF. The CDR3 region has the DNA TGTGCCAGCAGCCAAGTGGGGGCCCGGGACGAGCAGTACTTC.